The 30 T cell receptor beta chains listed next were all sequenced from one sample in a study of CD8 T cells in Susac syndrome (dated by TCRdb to about 2019). The method behind the library was the immunoSEQ multiplex PCR assay. RNA was extracted with the RNeasy kit and about 0.5 to 1 ug was reverse transcribed using random hexamers. TCRdb reprocessing: public reads trimmed at Q25 with fastp, clones called with MiXCR, in-frame beta chains kept. Every distinct CDR3 protein forms one entry, paired with its most common genes and DNA. This sample is represented by roughly 80,000 distinct CDR3 sequences; over 90% of them were singletons. The top ten clones comprise 0.25% to 0.3% of the sample. The sequenced sample was CD8+ T cells from PBMCs. All receptors come from a human donor in good health.

The DNA for the CDR3 is TGTGCCAGCAGCCTAGGGGCGGGACACACTGAAGCTTTCTTT. This gives the protein CASSLGAGHTEAFF. The chain links TRBV5-4 to TRBJ1-1, with D possibly being TRBD1 (5 bases). The germline V gene encodes CDR1 SGHNT and CDR2 YYREEE (reference sequence). Trimming left V 4 bases short and J 3 bases short, with 13 bases between. This CDR3 comprises 14 residues.

V gene TRBV6-5 combines with J gene TRBJ2-7; D gene uncertain. V lost 0 bases and J 0 bases, leaving 6 bases between the germline ends. The germline gives CDR1 MNHEY, CDR2 SVGAGI. The CDR3 is 14 residues long. The CDR3 is CASSYSPDSYEQYV. The CDR3 coding sequence is TGTGCCAGCAGTTACTCACCGGACTCCTACGAGCAGTACGTC.

The chain uses TRBV3-1 and TRBJ2-5; TRBD1 aligns across 10 bases. CDR1 is LGHDT and CDR2 is YNNKEL in the germline V gene (reference sequence). With V trimmed by 0 bases and J by 2 bases, 3 bases remained unmatched. The CDR3 runs 16 residues. The CDR3 protein is CASSQEGTGDQETQYF. The CDR3 DNA is TGTGCCAGCAGCCAAGAAGGGACAGGGGATCAAGAGACCCAGTACTTC.

This clonotype counts as medium-sized. This rearrangement joins TRBV7-3 to TRBJ1-5; D is ambiguous. The CDR3 extends over 13 amino acids. Deletions cut 2 bases from V and 4 bases from J, with 6 bases between. CDR1 is SGHTA and CDR2 is FQGTGA in the germline V gene. CDR3 coding DNA: TGTGCCAGCAGCTTAGAACCGAATCAGCCCCAGCATTTT. As protein: CASSLEPNQPQHF.

This sequence joins TRBV12-3 or TRBV12-4 and TRBJ1-1; D is unresolved. The ends were cut back, 1 base at V and 5 bases at J, with 8 bases in the middle. The CDR3 spans 13 residues. CDR3 region: CASSLGGVTEAFF. The DNA of the CDR3 is TGTGCCAGCAGTTTAGGTGGGGTTACTGAAGCTTTCTTT.

This chain links TRBV2 with TRBJ1-4; no firm D call. The germline gives CDR1 SNHLY, CDR2 FYNNEI. The germline V and J ends were trimmed by 8 bases and 0 bases, with 13 bases remaining between them. The CDR3 consists of 15 residues. CDR3 DNA: TGTGCCAGCGCGTGGCAGGCGACAACTAATGAAAAACTGTTTTTT. Its protein is CASAWQATTNEKLFF.

This clonotype came up once. The chain links TRBV27 to TRBJ1-4, with TRBD1 as a possible D gene (5 bases). Germline CDR1 reads MNHEY; CDR2 reads SMNVEV (reference sequence). CDR3 size: 16 residues. Between the trimmed V and J ends, which lost 5 bases and 6 bases, there was a span of 19 bases. Written as DNA, the CDR3 is TGTGCCAGCAGTCCGGGGACTTCGCTGGGGGATGAAAAACTGTTTTTT. Translating gives CASSPGTSLGDEKLFF.

The chain combines TRBV4-1 with TRBJ1-1; a possible D gene is TRBD1 (5 bases). This CDR3 is 16 amino acids long. CDR1 is MGHRA, CDR2 YSYEKL, per germline. Between the trimmed V and J ends, which lost 1 base and 3 bases, there was a span of 15 bases. The CDR3 region has the DNA TGCGCCAGCAGCCAAGCCGTACTCCGGGGGGACACTGAAGCTTTCTTT. It codes for CASSQAVLRGDTEAFF.

The J gene is TRBJ1-2, the V gene TRBV10-3; D ambiguous. V lost 2 bases to trimming and J lost 7 bases, with 2 bases between them. The germline CDR1 and CDR2 sequences are ENHRY and SYGVKD. The CDR3 covers 10 residues. Here the CDR3 DNA reads TGTGCCATCAGTGAGGGTGGCTACACCTTC. Translation: CAISEGGYTF.

The genes are TRBV3-1 and TRBJ1-6; D not resolved. CDR1 is LGHDT, CDR2 YNNKEL, per germline (reference sequence). The CDR3 consists of 13 residues. V lost 3 bases and J 7 bases, leaving 7 bases between the germline ends. The CDR3 coding sequence is TGTGCCAGCAGCCAGGAGGAAAATTCACCCCTCCACTTT. Protein: CASSQEENSPLHF.

This sequence joins TRBV3-1 and TRBJ2-3; no clear D gene. V was cut by 0 bases and J by 3 bases, with 7 bases left in between. This CDR3 contains 14 residues. Germline values: CDR1 LGHDT, CDR2 YNNKEL (reference sequence). The CDR3 DNA sequence: TGTGCCAGCAGCCAAGAGCTGGGGACAGATACGCAGTATTTT. It translates to CASSQELGTDTQYF.

The chain uses TRBV12-3 or TRBV12-4 and TRBJ1-1, with 8 bases identical to TRBD1. With V trimmed by 5 bases and J by 5 bases, 10 bases remained unmatched. The CDR3 spans 15 residues. In nucleotides, the CDR3 is TGTGCCAGCAGTCACAGGGGGGCAGGACGTACTGAAGCTTTCTTT. It encodes CASSHRGAGRTEAFF.

V is TRBV7-3 and J is TRBJ2-1; D gene ambiguous. This CDR3 region has 13 residues. The V gene lost 4 bases and the J gene lost 10 bases, with 14 bases spanning the gap. CDR1 SGHTA and CDR2 FQGTGA come from the germline V gene. The CDR3: CASSSKVGVEQFF. For the CDR3, the DNA is TGTGCCAGCAGCTCTAAAGTAGGAGTAGAGCAGTTCTTC. Full variable domain (rest looked up from reference TRBV7-3 and TRBJ2-1): GAGVSQTPSNKVTEKGKYVELRCDPISGHTALYWYRQSLGQGPEFLIYFQGTGAADDSGLPNDRFFAVRPEGSVSTLKIQRTERGDSAVYLCASSSKVGVEQFFGPGTRLTVL.

This sequence joins TRBV4-1 and TRBJ2-2, with D possibly matching TRBD2 (6 bases). Trimming took off 0 bases at V and 5 bases at J, with 7 bases between the two ends. Per the germline V gene, CDR1 is MGHRA and CDR2 is YSYEKL. The CDR3 is made up of 14 amino acids. Written as DNA, the CDR3 is TGCGCCAGCAGCCAAGAGGAGGGGACCGGGGAGCTGTTTTTT. As protein: CASSQEEGTGELFF.

This chain connects TRBV28 to TRBJ2-5, with D uncertain. The ends were cut back, 7 bases at V and 0 bases at J, with 15 bases in the middle. CDR1 is MDHEN and CDR2 is SYDVKM in the germline V gene. This CDR3 is built from 15 residues. The CDR3 DNA reads TGTGCCAGCACCCCCAGCTCCGAGTACCAAGAGACCCAGTACTTC. Translation: CASTPSSEYQETQYF.

The rearrangement links TRBV20-1 to TRBJ1-6, with unresolved D. This CDR3 is built from 16 residues. Germline CDR1 is DFQATT and CDR2 is SNEGSKA (reference sequence). V was pared by 2 bases and J by 0 bases, with 11 bases between. The CDR3 DNA follows: TGCAGTGCTAGATCAAGGACTAGCTCCTATAATTCACCCCTCCACTTT. The encoded protein is CSARSRTSSYNSPLHF.

The V gene is TRBV9, the J gene TRBJ2-1, with D hard to call. The CDR3 runs to 16 residues. CDR1 is SGDLS and CDR2 is YYNGEE in the germline V gene. The ends were cut back, 1 base at V and 0 bases at J, with 11 bases in the middle. As DNA, the CDR3 is TGTGCCAGCAGCGTAAGTAGTCGAAGCTCCTACAATGAGCAGTTCTTC. Translated, it gives CASSVSSRSSYNEQFF. Full variable domain (missing parts from reference TRBV9 and TRBJ2-1): DSGVTQTPKHLITATGQRVTLRCSPRSGDLSVYWYQQSLDQGLQFLIQYYNGEERAKGNILERFSAQQFPDLHSELNLSSLELGDSALYFCASSVSSRSSYNEQFFGPGTRLTVL.

This clonotype was detected only once. This chain uses TRBV19 with TRBJ2-1; 10 positions agree with TRBD2. V shed 5 bases, J shed 6 bases, and the junction held 4 bases outside the gene matches. This CDR3 region has 14 residues. Per the germline V gene, CDR1 is LNHDA and CDR2 is SQIVND (reference sequence). The DNA for the CDR3 is TGTGCCAGTAGTGTCCTAGCGGGAGTCAATGAGCAGTTCTTC. Translating gives CASSVLAGVNEQFF.

The V and J genes are TRBV27 and TRBJ1-2; D gene uncertain. Trimming cost V 8 bases and J 3 bases, with 7 bases left between them. Germline assignment: CDR1 MNHEY and CDR2 SMNVEV (reference sequence). This CDR3 has 11 residues. The chain's CDR3 is CASRSDYGYTF. The DNA for the CDR3 is TGTGCCAGCCGGTCGGACTATGGCTACACCTTC.

This chain uses TRBV29-1 with TRBJ2-1; perhaps TRBD1 as D (6 bases). V was clipped by 6 bases and J by 0 bases, with 18 bases between them. The CDR3 is made up of 16 amino acids. CDR1 is SQVTM and CDR2 is ANQGSEA in the germline V gene. Here the CDR3 reads CSVYGQSITSYNEQFF. Written as DNA, the CDR3 is TGCAGCGTCTACGGACAGTCGATAACCTCCTACAATGAGCAGTTCTTC.

This rearrangement joins TRBV29-1 to TRBJ2-7; 7 nucleotides align to TRBD2. Germline V gives CDR1 SQVTM, CDR2 ANQGSEA. The CDR3 has 15 amino acids. J lost 1 base, V lost 4 bases, and 10 bases had no gene match. The CDR3 protein is CSVALLLGGSYEQYF. The CDR3 DNA reads TGCAGCGTTGCCCTCCTGCTGGGGGGGTCCTACGAGCAGTACTTC.

V is TRBV25-1 and J is TRBJ2-7; no firm D call. Trimming took off 8 bases at V and 1 base at J, with 6 bases between the two ends. This CDR3 has 11 residues. CDR1 and CDR2 from the germline V gene are MGHDK and SYGVNS. Here the CDR3 reads CASGRSYEQYV. The CDR3 bases are TGTGCCAGCGGACGGTCCTACGAGCAGTACGTC.

V and J are TRBV27 and TRBJ1-2, with D unclear. V was shortened by 2 bases and J by 8 bases, with 12 bases between the two germline ends. Germline assignment: CDR1 MNHEY and CDR2 SMNVEV (reference sequence). The CDR3 totals 13 residues. In DNA, the CDR3 is TGTGCCAGCAGTTTAGGCAGGCGTCGGGGCTACACCTTC. This translates into CASSLGRRRGYTF.

The chain combines TRBV5-6 with TRBJ1-5; the D is unclear. The germline V gene encodes CDR1 SGHDT and CDR2 YYEEEE. The V and J ends lost 0 bases and 7 bases respectively, with 14 bases between them. CDR3 length equals 15 residues. CDR3 in amino acids: CASSLEGMAIQPQHF. The DNA for the CDR3 is TGTGCCAGCAGCTTGGAGGGAATGGCCATCCAGCCCCAGCATTTT.

The chain has TRBV27 and TRBJ2-2; D not certain. From germline, CDR1 is MNHEY and CDR2 SMNVEV (reference sequence). The V end was cut by 6 bases, the J end by 5 bases, with 4 bases between. The CDR3 extends over 11 amino acids. The DNA of the CDR3 is TGTGCCAGCAGAGGTACCGGGGAGCTGTTTTTT. It specifies CASRGTGELFF.

A single count supports this clonotype. The rearrangement joins TRBV12-3 or TRBV12-4 to TRBJ2-1; TRBD1 or TRBD2 may be the D gene (5 bases each). The CDR3 is made up of 12 amino acids. The V and J ends lost 6 bases and 11 bases respectively, with 14 bases between them. Written as DNA, the CDR3 is TGTGCCAGCAGGCCCGATCGGGGACAGCAGTTCTTC. Translation: CASRPDRGQQFF.

The gene calls are TRBV11-2 and TRBJ2-7; TRBD2 aligns across 8 bases. Germline loops: CDR1 SGHAT, CDR2 FQNNGV. V gave up 1 base and J gave up 2 bases; unmatched junction bases: 4. CDR3 length: 15 amino acids. The CDR3 DNA sequence: TGTGCCAGCAGCTTAGCCCCCGGGGGGGCCTACGAGCAGTACTTC. It specifies CASSLAPGGAYEQYF.

Details on this clonotype: One end of the junction fails to match germline, which may point to a read error. The chain combines TRBV7-9 with TRBJ1-2; 7 bases are shared with TRBD1. CDR1 is SEHNR, CDR2 FQNEAQ, per germline (reference sequence). The CDR3 has 10 residues. The CDR3 reads CASSLDRSSF. The CDR3 DNA is TGTGCCAGCAGCTTGGACAGGTCGAGCTTC.

V gene TRBV27 combines with J gene TRBJ2-1; D not certain. The length of the CDR3 is 16 residues. V lost 6 bases and J lost 4, with 19 bases in between. Germline V gene data show CDR1 as MNHEY and CDR2 as SMNVEV (reference sequence). DNA of the CDR3: TGTGCCAGCAGCCCCACAGCCGTGGGCCTTTACAATGAGCAGTTCTTC. Its translation: CASSPTAVGLYNEQFF.

The V and J genes are TRBV27 and TRBJ2-3, with D perhaps matching TRBD2 (6 bases). Germline loops: CDR1 MNHEY, CDR2 SMNVEV (reference sequence). CDR3 size: 16 residues. Trimming shortened V by 0 bases and J by 1 base, and 11 bases separated the two germline ends. Here the CDR3 reads CASSLSGDSRTDTQYF. In DNA, the CDR3 is TGTGCCAGCAGTTTATCAGGGGACTCACGCACAGATACGCAGTATTTT.